This entry concerns a single T cell receptor beta chain. The antigen remains undetermined. The sample comes from a study of T cell responses to AZD1222 COVID-19 vaccine. The study, taken as a whole, reports: Sampled repertoires all dated from after the peak T cell response. The donors showed a predominance of white British ancestry and of females, with possible underestimation of clonal diversity. Dominant CD4 TCR responses targeted spike regions 160-218 and 743-854.

Using immunoSEQ multiplex PCR, the repertoire was profiled, and TCRdb retains in-frame clones only, with some absent. This sample yields some 140,000 clones, of which roughly 90% are seen a single time; around 3.1% belongs to the top ten. The CDR3 runs 14 residues. Trimming cost V 5 bases and J 8 bases, with 15 bases left between them. CDR1 and CDR2 from the germline V gene are MDHEN and SYDVKM. The receptor comes from an adult in good health. The source was peripheral blood, collected on day 0 of AZD1222 vaccination. The chain recombines TRBV28 with TRBJ1-4, with a weak D call TRBD1 (6 bases). The CDR3 protein is CASSQYRVLEKLFF. The DNA of the CDR3 is TGTGCCAGCAGTCAGTACAGGGTTCTCGAAAAACTGTTTTTT.